Listed below are T cell receptor beta chains from one sample, sequenced in a study of T-cell reconstitution after alpha-beta-depleted transplantation in children. TCRdb recomputed calls from the PCR reads with MiXCR, one row per CDR3 protein. The sample lists some 640,000 distinct CDR3 sequences, around a sixth seen once, with 1.1% in the top ten. The starting material was PBMCs from the stem cell graft donor, obtained from the stem cell graft. The source of these receptors is a human donor who donated a stem cell graft to a child with acute myeloid leukemia. Each CDR3 is given with its conserved first and last residue. D genes are given only for firm matches. Not all rows give a size; the values are once, few, many and, for expanded clones, a class.

d_gene: NA
abundance: NA
j_gene: TRBJ2-2
v_gene: TRBV12-3/TRBV12-4
CDR3nt: TGTGCCAGCACCACGGGACGCGGCACCGGGGAGCTGTTTTTT
CDR3aa: CASTTGRGTGELFF

d_gene: NA
abundance: few
j_gene: TRBJ1-2
v_gene: TRBV2
CDR3nt: TGTGCCAGCAGTGAAGAGGGGCCAGACTATGGCTACACCTTC
CDR3aa: CASSEEGPDYGYTF

d_gene: TRBD1
abundance: NA
j_gene: TRBJ1-6
v_gene: TRBV20-1
CDR3nt: TGCAGTGCTAGAGCATCGGGACAGTATAATTCACCCCTCCACTTT
CDR3aa: CSARASGQYNSPLHF

d_gene: NA
abundance: many
j_gene: TRBJ1-1
v_gene: TRBV5-1
CDR3nt: TGCGCCAGCAGCTTGGCTGGGAGGGAGAACACTGAAGCTTTCTTT
CDR3aa: CASSLAGRENTEAFF

d_gene: TRBD1
abundance: few
j_gene: TRBJ2-2
v_gene: TRBV12-3/TRBV12-4
CDR3nt: TGTGCCAGCAGTCCTGGACAGGGGCGTAACACCGGGGAGCTGTTTTTT
CDR3aa: CASSPGQGRNTGELFF

d_gene: TRBD2
abundance: few
j_gene: TRBJ2-1
v_gene: TRBV6-2/TRBV6-3
CDR3nt: TGTGCCAGCAGCCGCGGACTAGCCACCTACAATGAGCAGTTCTTC
CDR3aa: CASSRGLATYNEQFF

d_gene: NA
abundance: few
j_gene: TRBJ1-2
v_gene: TRBV6-2/TRBV6-3
CDR3nt: TGTGCCAGCAGCCTAGGGTGGGACCAAGGCTACACCTTC
CDR3aa: CASSLGWDQGYTF

d_gene: NA
abundance: few
j_gene: TRBJ1-1
v_gene: TRBV7-9
CDR3nt: TGTGCCAGCAGGCCGGGGGCCTTGAACACTGAAGCTTTCTTT
CDR3aa: CASRPGALNTEAFF

d_gene: NA
abundance: NA
j_gene: TRBJ1-4
v_gene: TRBV4-3
CDR3nt: TGCGCCAGCAGCCAAGATTTAAGAGGCGATGTAAAACTGTTTTTT
CDR3aa: CASSQDLRGDVKLFF

d_gene: TRBD2
abundance: NA
j_gene: TRBJ2-3
v_gene: TRBV6-1
CDR3nt: TGTGCCAGCAGACTACTAGCGGGGGGACCAGATACGCAGTATTTT
CDR3aa: CASRLLAGGPDTQYF

d_gene: NA
abundance: few
j_gene: TRBJ2-1
v_gene: TRBV30
CDR3nt: TGTGCCTGGAGGGGCTCCTACAATGAGCAGTTCTTC
CDR3aa: CAWRGSYNEQFF

d_gene: NA
abundance: many
j_gene: TRBJ2-1
v_gene: TRBV12-3/TRBV12-4
CDR3nt: TGTGCCAGCAGTTTGGACTCCCCGGTCGATGAGCAGTTCTTC
CDR3aa: CASSLDSPVDEQFF

d_gene: NA
abundance: few
j_gene: TRBJ1-6
v_gene: TRBV7-8
CDR3nt: TGTGCCAGCAGCCCCGCCCAGACAGTCTATAATTCACCCCTCCACTTT
CDR3aa: CASSPAQTVYNSPLHF

d_gene: TRBD1
abundance: many
j_gene: TRBJ1-5
v_gene: TRBV20-1
CDR3nt: TGCAGTGCCAGTAGACAGGGCCCCCAGCAGCCCCAGCATTTT
CDR3aa: CSASRQGPQQPQHF

d_gene: TRBD2
abundance: few
j_gene: TRBJ2-1
v_gene: TRBV11-2
CDR3nt: TGTGCCAGCAGCTTAGACTCTAGCGGGGGTACCTACAATGAGCAGTTCTTC
CDR3aa: CASSLDSSGGTYNEQFF

d_gene: NA
abundance: NA
j_gene: TRBJ2-2
v_gene: TRBV5-6
CDR3nt: TGTGCCAGCAGCTTGGAGGCTTTCGTAGCCTCGAACACCGGGGAGCTGTTTTTT
CDR3aa: CASSLEAFVASNTGELFF

d_gene: NA
abundance: NA
j_gene: TRBJ2-7
v_gene: TRBV7-2
CDR3nt: TGTGCCAGCAGCAATCAGCAGGGTGCCTACGAGCAGCACTTC
CDR3aa: CASSNQQGAYEQHF

d_gene: NA
abundance: many
j_gene: TRBJ2-7
v_gene: TRBV4-3
CDR3nt: TGCGCCAGCAGCAAATGGGACGGATCCTACGAGCAGTACTTC
CDR3aa: CASSKWDGSYEQYF

d_gene: TRBD1
abundance: many
j_gene: TRBJ2-1
v_gene: TRBV10-3
CDR3nt: TGTGCCATCAAGTTAGGGGACAGTTCCTACAATGAGCAGTTCTTC
CDR3aa: CAIKLGDSSYNEQFF

d_gene: NA
abundance: many
j_gene: TRBJ1-2
v_gene: TRBV20-1
CDR3nt: TGCAGTGCTAGAATATCTACTAACTATGGCTACACCTTC
CDR3aa: CSARISTNYGYTF

d_gene: NA
abundance: few
j_gene: TRBJ2-3
v_gene: TRBV7-8
CDR3nt: TGTGCCAGCAGCTTAGTGGGGCGCACAGATACGCAGTATTTT
CDR3aa: CASSLVGRTDTQYF

d_gene: NA
abundance: many
j_gene: TRBJ1-5
v_gene: TRBV20-1
CDR3nt: TGCAGTGCTAGAGATCGGGCCTTCAATCAGCCCCAGCATTTT
CDR3aa: CSARDRAFNQPQHF

d_gene: NA
abundance: NA
j_gene: TRBJ1-4
v_gene: TRBV5-1
CDR3nt: TGCGCCAGCAGCCCATCATTAGGGTTTCCTAATGAAAAACTGTTTTTT
CDR3aa: CASSPSLGFPNEKLFF

d_gene: NA
abundance: many
j_gene: TRBJ2-3
v_gene: TRBV29-1
CDR3nt: TGCAGCGTTGGGGAGTCACAGATTACGCAGTATTTT
CDR3aa: CSVGESQITQYF

d_gene: NA
abundance: NA
j_gene: TRBJ2-1
v_gene: TRBV6-2/TRBV6-3
CDR3nt: TGTGCCACCTCACCCCCCGGGTCCCCGGAGTTCTTC
CDR3aa: CATSPPGSPEFF

d_gene: TRBD2
abundance: few
j_gene: TRBJ2-5
v_gene: TRBV20-1
CDR3nt: TGCAGTGCTAAAAAACTAGCGGGCGAAAAGACCCAGTACTTC
CDR3aa: CSAKKLAGEKTQYF

d_gene: TRBD1
abundance: many
j_gene: TRBJ1-1
v_gene: TRBV20-1
CDR3nt: TGCAGTGCTAGAACTGGACAGGGAGACACTGAAGCTTTCTTT
CDR3aa: CSARTGQGDTEAFF

d_gene: NA
abundance: many
j_gene: TRBJ2-1
v_gene: TRBV5-1
CDR3nt: TGCGCCAGCAGCTTGGCAGGGAATCGAAACAATGAGCAGTTCTTC
CDR3aa: CASSLAGNRNNEQFF

d_gene: NA
abundance: many
j_gene: TRBJ2-2
v_gene: TRBV29-1
CDR3nt: TGCAGCGTTGTATCCAGGGCGGGCACCGGGGAGCTGTTTTTT
CDR3aa: CSVVSRAGTGELFF

d_gene: TRBD2
abundance: NA
j_gene: TRBJ2-3
v_gene: TRBV7-2
CDR3nt: TGTGCCAGCAGCTTAGTATCCCCCGGACTAGCCGGGACAGATACGCAGTATTTT
CDR3aa: CASSLVSPGLAGTDTQYF

d_gene: NA
abundance: NA
j_gene: TRBJ2-5
v_gene: TRBV20-1
CDR3nt: TGCAGTGCTAGAGATCAGGATAGTGGGAACCAAGAGACCCAGTACTTC
CDR3aa: CSARDQDSGNQETQYF

d_gene: TRBD1
abundance: few
j_gene: TRBJ1-5
v_gene: TRBV10-3
CDR3nt: TGTGCCTCCAGACAGGGGATCGATAGCAATCAGCCCCAGCATTTT
CDR3aa: CASRQGIDSNQPQHF

d_gene: TRBD2
abundance: NA
j_gene: TRBJ2-1
v_gene: TRBV12-3/TRBV12-4
CDR3nt: TGTGCCAGCTCAAACAGCGGGGGCGGCTACAATGAGCAGTTCTTC
CDR3aa: CASSNSGGGYNEQFF

d_gene: NA
abundance: few
j_gene: TRBJ2-2
v_gene: TRBV6-1
CDR3nt: TGTGCCAGCAGAAAACAGGAATTCAACACCGGGGAGCTGTTTTTT
CDR3aa: CASRKQEFNTGELFF

d_gene: NA
abundance: few
j_gene: TRBJ2-1
v_gene: TRBV12-3/TRBV12-4
CDR3nt: TGTGCCAGCAGTGTGGATGAGCAGTTCTTC
CDR3aa: CASSVDEQFF

d_gene: NA
abundance: few
j_gene: TRBJ1-1
v_gene: TRBV5-5
CDR3nt: TGTGCCAGCAGCTTGACGGGGTACAGGGAAGGGGACACTGAAGCTTTCTTT
CDR3aa: CASSLTGYREGDTEAFF

d_gene: NA
abundance: many
j_gene: TRBJ1-1
v_gene: TRBV5-6
CDR3nt: TGTGCCAGCAGCTTTGAAACTAGGAGCGCTTTCTTT
CDR3aa: CASSFETRSAFF

d_gene: NA
abundance: few
j_gene: TRBJ1-5
v_gene: TRBV20-1
CDR3nt: TGCAGTGCTAGAGAACGGGGGGGCGTGAGCAATCAGCCCCAGCATTTT
CDR3aa: CSARERGGVSNQPQHF

d_gene: TRBD2
abundance: few
j_gene: TRBJ2-1
v_gene: TRBV7-7
CDR3nt: TGTGCCAGCAGCTCAACAGCGGGGGGGCTCAATGAGCAGTTCTTC
CDR3aa: CASSSTAGGLNEQFF

d_gene: TRBD1
abundance: NA
j_gene: TRBJ1-1
v_gene: TRBV5-1
CDR3nt: TGCGCCAGCAGCTTCTCCCGGGACAGGGGGTTAGGGACTGAAGCTTTCTTT
CDR3aa: CASSFSRDRGLGTEAFF

d_gene: NA
abundance: few
j_gene: TRBJ2-1
v_gene: TRBV7-8
CDR3nt: TGTGCCAGCAGCTTAGTGGTCTCGGACAATGAGCAGTTCTTC
CDR3aa: CASSLVVSDNEQFF

d_gene: NA
abundance: many
j_gene: TRBJ1-2
v_gene: TRBV20-1
CDR3nt: TGCAGTGCTAGAGATCAGACGGGGGTAGTGGTTTCTGGCTACACCTTC
CDR3aa: CSARDQTGVVVSGYTF

d_gene: NA
abundance: NA
j_gene: TRBJ2-7
v_gene: TRBV5-1
CDR3nt: TGCGCCAGCAGCTTGGTCCCAGATCACTACGAGCAGTACTTC
CDR3aa: CASSLVPDHYEQYF

d_gene: TRBD2
abundance: few
j_gene: TRBJ2-1
v_gene: TRBV7-2
CDR3nt: TGTGCCAGCAGCCCTTCGGGGACTAGCGGGGGGGTAAAGTTCTTC
CDR3aa: CASSPSGTSGGVKFF

d_gene: NA
abundance: few
j_gene: TRBJ1-1
v_gene: TRBV10-3
CDR3nt: TGTGCCATTCGGCCCGGGAGGAACACTGAAGCTTTCTTT
CDR3aa: CAIRPGRNTEAFF

d_gene: NA
abundance: NA
j_gene: TRBJ1-1
v_gene: TRBV7-2
CDR3nt: TGTGCCAGCAGCCACGCGCGCCCCGGCACTGAAGCTTTCTTT
CDR3aa: CASSHARPGTEAFF

d_gene: TRBD2
abundance: many
j_gene: TRBJ2-7
v_gene: TRBV27
CDR3nt: TGTGCCAGCAGTTTGACGGGGGGAAGGTCCTACGAGCAGTACTTC
CDR3aa: CASSLTGGRSYEQYF